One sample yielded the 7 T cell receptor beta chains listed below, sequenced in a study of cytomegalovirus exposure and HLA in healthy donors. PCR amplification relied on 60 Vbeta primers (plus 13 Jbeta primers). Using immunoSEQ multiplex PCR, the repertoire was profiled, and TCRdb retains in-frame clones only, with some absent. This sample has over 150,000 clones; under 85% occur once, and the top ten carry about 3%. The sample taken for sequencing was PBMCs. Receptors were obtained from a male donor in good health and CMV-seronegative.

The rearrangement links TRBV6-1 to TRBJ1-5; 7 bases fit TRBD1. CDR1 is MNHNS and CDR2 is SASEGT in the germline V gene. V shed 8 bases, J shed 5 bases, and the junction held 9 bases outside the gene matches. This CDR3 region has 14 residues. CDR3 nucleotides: TGTGCCAGCTACCAGACAGGGTATTATCAGCCCCAGCATTTT. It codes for CASYQTGYYQPQHF.

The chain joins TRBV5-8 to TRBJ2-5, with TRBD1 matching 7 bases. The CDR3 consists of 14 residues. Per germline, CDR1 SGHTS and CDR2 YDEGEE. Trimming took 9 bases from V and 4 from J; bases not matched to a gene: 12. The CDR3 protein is CANQGQARRETQYF. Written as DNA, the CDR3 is TGTGCCAACCAAGGACAGGCAAGGCGAGAGACCCAGTACTTC.

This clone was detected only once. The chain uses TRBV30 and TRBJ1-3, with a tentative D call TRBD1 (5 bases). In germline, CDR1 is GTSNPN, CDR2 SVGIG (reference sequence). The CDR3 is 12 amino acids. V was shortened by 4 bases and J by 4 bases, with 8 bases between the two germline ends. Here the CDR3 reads CAWTGFGNTIYF. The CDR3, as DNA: TGTGCCTGGACAGGGTTCGGAAACACCATATATTTT.

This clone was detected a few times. CDR3 in DNA: TGTGCCAGCAGAAAGACCGGTCAGGCCTACGAGCAGTACTTC. It codes for CASRKTGQAYEQYF. The chain has TRBV6-1 and TRBJ2-7; no firm D call. There are 14 residues in the CDR3. Germline lookup yields CDR1 MNHNS and CDR2 SASEGT. Trimming stripped 6 bases from V and 2 bases from J, with 14 bases between.

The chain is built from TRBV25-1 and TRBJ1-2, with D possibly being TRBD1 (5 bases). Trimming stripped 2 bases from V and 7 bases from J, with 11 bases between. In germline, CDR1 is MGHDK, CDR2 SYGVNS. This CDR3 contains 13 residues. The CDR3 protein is CASSEAGVGGYTF. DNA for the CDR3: TGTGCCAGCAGTGAAGCGGGGGTCGGTGGCTACACCTTC.

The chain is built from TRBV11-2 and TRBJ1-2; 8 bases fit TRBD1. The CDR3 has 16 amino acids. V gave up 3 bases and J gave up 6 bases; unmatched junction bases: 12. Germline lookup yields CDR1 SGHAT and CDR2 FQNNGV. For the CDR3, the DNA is TGTGCCAGCAGCTTTATTCTCAGGGGGCAGGAGAATGGCTACACCTTC. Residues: CASSFILRGQENGYTF.

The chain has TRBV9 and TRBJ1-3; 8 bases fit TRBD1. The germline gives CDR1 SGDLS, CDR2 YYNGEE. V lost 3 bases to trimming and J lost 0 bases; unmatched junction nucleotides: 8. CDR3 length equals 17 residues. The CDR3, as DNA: TGTGCCAGCAGCGCGACCGGGACAGGATCCTCTGGAAACACCATATATTTT. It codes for CASSATGTGSSGNTIYF.